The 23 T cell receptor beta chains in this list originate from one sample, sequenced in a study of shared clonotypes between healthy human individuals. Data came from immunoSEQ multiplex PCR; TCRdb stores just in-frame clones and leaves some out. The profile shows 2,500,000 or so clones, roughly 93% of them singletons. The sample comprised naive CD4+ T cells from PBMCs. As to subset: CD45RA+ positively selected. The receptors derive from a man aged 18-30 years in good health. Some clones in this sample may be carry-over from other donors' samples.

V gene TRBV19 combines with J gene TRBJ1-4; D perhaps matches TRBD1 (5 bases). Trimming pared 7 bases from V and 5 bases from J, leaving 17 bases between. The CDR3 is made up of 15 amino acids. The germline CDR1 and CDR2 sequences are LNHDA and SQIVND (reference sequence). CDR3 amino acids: CASNLRGGGNEKLFF. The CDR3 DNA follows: TGTGCCAGTAACTTACGCGGGGGTGGGAATGAAAAACTGTTTTTT.

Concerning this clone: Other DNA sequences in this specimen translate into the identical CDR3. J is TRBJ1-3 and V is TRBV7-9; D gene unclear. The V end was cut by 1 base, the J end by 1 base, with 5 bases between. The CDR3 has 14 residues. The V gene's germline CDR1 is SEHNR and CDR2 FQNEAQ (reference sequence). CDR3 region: CASSLEGSGNTIYF. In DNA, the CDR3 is TGTGCCAGCAGCTTAGAGGGTTCTGGAAACACCATATATTTT.

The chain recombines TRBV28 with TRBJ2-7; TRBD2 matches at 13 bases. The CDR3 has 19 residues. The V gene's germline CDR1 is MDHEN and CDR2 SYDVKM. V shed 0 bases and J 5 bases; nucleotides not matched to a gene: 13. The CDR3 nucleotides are TGTGCCAGCAGTTTATGGGGGACTAGCGGGATGGAAGAGGACGACGAGCAGTACTTC. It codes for CASSLWGTSGMEEDDEQYF.

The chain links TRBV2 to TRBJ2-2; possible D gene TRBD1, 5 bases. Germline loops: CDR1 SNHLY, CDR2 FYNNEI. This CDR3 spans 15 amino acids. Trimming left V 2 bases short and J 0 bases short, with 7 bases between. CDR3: CASSERQTNTGELFF. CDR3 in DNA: TGTGCCAGCAGTGAAAGACAGACGAACACCGGGGAGCTGTTTTTT.

CDR3: CASHNNGNTEAFF. In nucleotides, the CDR3 is TGTGCCAGCCACAATAACGGGAACACTGAAGCTTTCTTT. V gene TRBV6-1 combines with J gene TRBJ1-1; D remains unclear. Germline assignment: CDR1 MNHNS and CDR2 SASEGT. This CDR3 comprises 13 residues. Trimming removed 8 bases at V and 1 base at J, with 11 bases between.

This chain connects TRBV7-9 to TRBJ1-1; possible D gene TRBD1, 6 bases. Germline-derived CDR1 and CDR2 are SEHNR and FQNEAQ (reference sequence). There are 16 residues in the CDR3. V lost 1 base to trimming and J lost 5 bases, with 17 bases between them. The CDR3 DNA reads TGTGCCAGCAGCTTAGTAGCGGGACGCCAGGGGACTGAAGCTTTCTTT. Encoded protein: CASSLVAGRQGTEAFF. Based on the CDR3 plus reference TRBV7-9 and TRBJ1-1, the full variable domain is DTGVSQNPRHKITKRGQNVTFRCDPISEHNRLYWYRQTLGQGPEFLTYFQNEAQLEKSRLLSDRFSAERPKGSFSTLEIQRTEQGDSAMYLCASSLVAGRQGTEAFFGQGTRLTVV.

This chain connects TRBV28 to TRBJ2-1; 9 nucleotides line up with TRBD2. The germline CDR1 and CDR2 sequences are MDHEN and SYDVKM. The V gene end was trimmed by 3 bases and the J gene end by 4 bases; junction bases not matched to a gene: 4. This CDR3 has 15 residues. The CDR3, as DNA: TGTGCCAGCAGTTTTGATCTAGCGGGATACAATGAGCAGTTCTTC. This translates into CASSFDLAGYNEQFF.

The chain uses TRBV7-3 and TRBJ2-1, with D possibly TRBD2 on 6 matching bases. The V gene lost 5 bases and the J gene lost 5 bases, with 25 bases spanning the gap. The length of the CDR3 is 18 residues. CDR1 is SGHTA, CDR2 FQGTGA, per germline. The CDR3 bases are TGTGCCAGCAGCGTCTTCTCTACCGGGACTCCCAGCGACAATGAGCAGTTCTTC. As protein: CASSVFSTGTPSDNEQFF. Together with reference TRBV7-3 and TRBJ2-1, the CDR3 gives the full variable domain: GAGVSQTPSNKVTEKGKYVELRCDPISGHTALYWYRQSLGQGPEFLIYFQGTGAADDSGLPNDRFFAVRPEGSVSTLKIQRTERGDSAVYLCASSVFSTGTPSDNEQFFGPGTRLTVL.

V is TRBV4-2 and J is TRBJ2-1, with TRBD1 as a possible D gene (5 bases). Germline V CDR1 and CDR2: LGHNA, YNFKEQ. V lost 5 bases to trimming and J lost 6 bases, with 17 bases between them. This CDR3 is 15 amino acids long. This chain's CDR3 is CASSGRGWPRNEQFF. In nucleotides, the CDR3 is TGTGCCAGCAGCGGAAGGGGATGGCCACGCAATGAGCAGTTCTTC.

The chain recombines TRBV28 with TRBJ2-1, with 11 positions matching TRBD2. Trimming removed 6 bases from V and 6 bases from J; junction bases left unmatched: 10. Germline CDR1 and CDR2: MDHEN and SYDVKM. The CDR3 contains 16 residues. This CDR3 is CASRLLGLAGFNEQFF. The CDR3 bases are TGTGCCAGCAGACTGCTCGGACTAGCGGGTTTCAATGAGCAGTTCTTC.

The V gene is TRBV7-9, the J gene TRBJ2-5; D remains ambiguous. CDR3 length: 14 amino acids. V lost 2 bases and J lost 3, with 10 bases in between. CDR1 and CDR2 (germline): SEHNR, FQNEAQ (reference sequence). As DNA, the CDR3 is TGTGCCAGCAGCTTAACCCCAGCCAAAGAGACCCAGTACTTC. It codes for CASSLTPAKETQYF.

DNA for the CDR3: TGCGCCAGCAGCCAAGAATCCGGCAAAGAGACCCAGTACTTC. Protein product: CASSQESGKETQYF. V gene TRBV4-3 combines with J gene TRBJ2-5, with D uncertain. Looked up from germline, CDR1 is LGHNA and CDR2 is YSLEER. The CDR3 runs to 14 residues. V was trimmed by 0 bases and J by 3 bases, leaving 8 bases between them.

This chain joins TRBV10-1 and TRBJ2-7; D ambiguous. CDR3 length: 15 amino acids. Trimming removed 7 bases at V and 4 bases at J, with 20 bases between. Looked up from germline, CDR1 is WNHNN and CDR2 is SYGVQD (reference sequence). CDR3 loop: CASKTSSHPVYEQYF. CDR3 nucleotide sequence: TGCGCCAGCAAGACCTCGTCCCATCCCGTGTACGAGCAGTACTTC.

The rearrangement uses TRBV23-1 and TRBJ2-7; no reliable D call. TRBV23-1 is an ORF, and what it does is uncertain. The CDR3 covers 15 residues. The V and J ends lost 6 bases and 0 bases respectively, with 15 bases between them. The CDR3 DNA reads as TGCGCCAGCAGACAAAACCTATTCAGCTCCTACGAGCAGTACTTC. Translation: CASRQNLFSSYEQYF.

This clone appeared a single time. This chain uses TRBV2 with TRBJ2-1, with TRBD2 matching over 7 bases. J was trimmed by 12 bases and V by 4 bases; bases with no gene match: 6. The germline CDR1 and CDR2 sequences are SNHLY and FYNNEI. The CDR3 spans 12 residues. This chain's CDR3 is CASSVEREGQFF. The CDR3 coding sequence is TGTGCCAGCAGTGTGGAGCGGGAAGGGCAGTTCTTC.

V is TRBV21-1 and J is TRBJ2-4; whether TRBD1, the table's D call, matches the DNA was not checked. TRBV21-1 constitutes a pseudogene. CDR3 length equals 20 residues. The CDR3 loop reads CASSVIDREQILLAKNIQYF. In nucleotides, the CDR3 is TGTGCCAGCAGCGTTATAGACAGGGAGCAAATACTCCTAGCCAAAAACATTCAGTACTTC.

CDR3 nucleotides: TGTGCCAGCAGTTTAAGGGCGGGAGGGCCTAGTGATGAGCAGTTCTTC. Protein sequence: CASSLRAGGPSDEQFF. This chain joins TRBV28 and TRBJ2-1, with 9 bases identical to TRBD2. J lost 8 bases, V lost 2 bases, and 10 bases had no gene match. Looked up from germline, CDR1 is MDHEN and CDR2 is SYDVKM. The CDR3 runs 16 residues.

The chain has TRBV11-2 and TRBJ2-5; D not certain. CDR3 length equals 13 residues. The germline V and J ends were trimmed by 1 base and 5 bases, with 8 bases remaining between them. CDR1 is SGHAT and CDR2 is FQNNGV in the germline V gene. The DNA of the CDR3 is TGTGCCAGCAGCTTAGTTGGCCGGGAGACCCAGTACTTC. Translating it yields CASSLVGRETQYF.

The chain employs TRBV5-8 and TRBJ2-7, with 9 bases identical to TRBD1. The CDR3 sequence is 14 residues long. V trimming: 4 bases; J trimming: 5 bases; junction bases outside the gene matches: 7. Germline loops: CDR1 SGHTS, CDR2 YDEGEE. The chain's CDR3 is CASSHRDRVNEQYF. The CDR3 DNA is TGTGCCAGCAGCCACCGGGACAGGGTAAACGAGCAGTACTTC.

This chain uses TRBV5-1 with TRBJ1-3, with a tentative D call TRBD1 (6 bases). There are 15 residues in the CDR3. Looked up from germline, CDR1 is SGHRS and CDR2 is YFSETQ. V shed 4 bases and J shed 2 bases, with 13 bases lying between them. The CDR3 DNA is TGCGCCAGCAGCCCGCAGGGGTCTGCTGGAAACACCATATATTTT. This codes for CASSPQGSAGNTIYF.

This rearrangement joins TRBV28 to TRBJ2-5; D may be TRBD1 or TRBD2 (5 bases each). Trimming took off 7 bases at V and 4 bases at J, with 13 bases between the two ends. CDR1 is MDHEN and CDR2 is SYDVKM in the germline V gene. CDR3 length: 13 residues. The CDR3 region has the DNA TGTGCCAGCACCTGGGACCAAAGAGAGACCCAGTACTTC. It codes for CASTWDQRETQYF.

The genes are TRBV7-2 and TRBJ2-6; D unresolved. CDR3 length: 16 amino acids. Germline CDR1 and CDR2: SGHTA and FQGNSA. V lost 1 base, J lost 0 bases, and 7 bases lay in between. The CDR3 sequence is CASSLGVLSGANVLTF. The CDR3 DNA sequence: TGTGCCAGCAGCTTAGGGGTACTCTCTGGGGCCAACGTCCTGACTTTC.

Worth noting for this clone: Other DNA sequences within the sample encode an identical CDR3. The DNA of the CDR3 is TGCGCCAGCAGCTTGCTGGGGACAGAAGAGACCCAGTACTTC. It encodes CASSLLGTEETQYF. V and J are TRBV5-1 and TRBJ2-5; 7 bases are shared with TRBD1. Unmatched junction bases numbered 3, after V lost 1 base and J lost 3 bases. The germline CDR1 and CDR2 sequences are SGHRS and YFSETQ. CDR3 length: 14 residues.